This T cell receptor (beta chain) was documented in a study of CD8+ T cells in alopecia areata. Study findings and constraints: Scalp clonality, together with expanded CD8+ clones among the top 100, fell significantly with tofacitinib.

A word on this clone: Its antigen is unknown.

RNA, once extracted, was reverse transcribed into cDNA for use as the sequencing template. Repertoires were generated with immunoSEQ multiplex PCR, while TCRdb's copy carries only in-frame clones and drops some. In the table there are some 180,000 clones, 45% to 60% of which are singletons. CDR1 is SGHRS and CDR2 is YFSETQ in the germline V gene. Between the trimmed V and J ends, which lost 1 base and 0 bases, there was a span of 5 bases. The CDR3 contains 14 residues. Treatment of the sample: oral pan-JAK inhibitor, 5-10 mg twice daily. The rearrangement links TRBV5-1 to TRBJ2-4; D call uncertain. This receptor was identified in a human donor with alopecia areata. The sample was CD8+ T cells sorted from blood, taken at roughly week 53, from a patient treated with tofacitinib. The CDR3 spells CASSLTVAKNIQYF. For the CDR3, the DNA is TGCGCCAGCAGCTTGACGGTAGCCAAAAACATTCAGTACTTC.